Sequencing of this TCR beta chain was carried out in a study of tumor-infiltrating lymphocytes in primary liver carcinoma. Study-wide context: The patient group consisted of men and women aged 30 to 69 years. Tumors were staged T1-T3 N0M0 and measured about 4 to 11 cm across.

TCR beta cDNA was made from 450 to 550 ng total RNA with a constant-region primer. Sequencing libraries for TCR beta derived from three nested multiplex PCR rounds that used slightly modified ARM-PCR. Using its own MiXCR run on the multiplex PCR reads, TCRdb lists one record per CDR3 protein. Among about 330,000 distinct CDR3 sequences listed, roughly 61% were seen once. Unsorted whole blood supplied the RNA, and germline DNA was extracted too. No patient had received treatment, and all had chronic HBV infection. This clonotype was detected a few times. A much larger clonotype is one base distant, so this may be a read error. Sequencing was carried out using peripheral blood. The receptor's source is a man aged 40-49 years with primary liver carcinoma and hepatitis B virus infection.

The CDR3 nucleotides read TGCAGCGTTCGACGGGAACCTAACACAGATACGCAGTATTTT. Residues: CSVRREPNTDTQYF. The rearrangement joins TRBV29-1 to TRBJ2-3; D is possibly TRBD2 (5 bases). Germline assignment: CDR1 SQVTM and CDR2 ANQGSEA. Deletions cut 5 bases from V and 2 bases from J, with 14 bases between. This CDR3 contains 14 residues.